This TCR beta chain was profiled in a study of blood T cell repertoires in COVID-19. At the level of the study: The United States, Italy and Spain supplied acute and convalescent COVID-19 samples. Nucleic acid was either cDNA or gDNA, and it came from T cells, B-cell-depleted T cells, or PBMCs.

Profiling relied on immunoSEQ multiplex PCR, and the TCRdb table lists in-frame clones only, not all of them. Among about 150,000 clones listed, around 85% were seen once. CDR1 is GTSNPN and CDR2 is SVGIG in the germline V gene (reference sequence). This CDR3 region has 14 residues. The junction had 11 bases not matched to a gene; V was cut back by 7 bases and J by 4 bases. This receptor was taken from a woman aged 60-75 years with acute or convalescent COVID-19. The chain carries TRBV30 and TRBJ1-2, with 8 bases lining up with TRBD1. Sequenced: peripheral blood. The CDR3 region has the DNA TGTGCCTTCAAGGCAGGGGGCTTCTCCTATGGCTACACCTTC. Translated, it gives CAFKAGGFSYGYTF.